One sample yielded the 19 T cell receptor beta chains listed below, sequenced in a study of blood T cell repertoires in COVID-19. Profiling relied on immunoSEQ multiplex PCR, and the TCRdb table lists in-frame clones only, not all of them. The repertoire holds about 170,000 clones, with approximately 80% as singletons. The sample was peripheral blood. The source is a woman aged 55-69 years with acute or convalescent COVID-19.

CDR3 loop: CASTPETAGANVLTF. The CDR3 DNA reads as TGTGCCAGCACCCCCGAGACAGCCGGGGCCAACGTCCTGACTTTC. The V call is TRBV6-6, the J call TRBJ2-6, with D possibly TRBD1 on 5 matching bases. V gave up 7 bases and J gave up 4 bases, with 14 bases separating them. This CDR3 region has 15 residues. CDR1 is MNHNY, CDR2 SVGAGI, per germline (reference sequence).

This clone was counted once. The gene calls are TRBV6-5 and TRBJ1-5, with D hard to call. The germline V and J ends were trimmed by 6 bases and 0 bases, with 12 bases remaining between them. The germline gives CDR1 MNHEY, CDR2 SVGAGI. The CDR3 runs 15 residues. Written as DNA, the CDR3 is TGTGCCAGCAGCTCGGCGGGGAATAGCAATCAGCCCCAGCATTTT. It is translated as CASSSAGNSNQPQHF.

This rearrangement joins TRBV12-3 or TRBV12-4 to TRBJ2-2; D is unclear. The CDR3 totals 13 residues. The germline V and J ends were trimmed by 2 bases and 1 base, with 2 bases remaining between them. The CDR3 DNA sequence: TGTGCCAGCAGTTTACAGAACACCGGGGAGCTGTTTTTT. As protein: CASSLQNTGELFF.

The chain carries TRBV5-1 and TRBJ1-1; TRBD1 aligns across 7 bases. CDR1 is SGHRS, CDR2 YFSETQ, per germline. V was clipped by 0 bases and J by 4 bases; unmatched bases: 0. The CDR3 has 13 amino acids. CDR3: CASSLEGATEAFF. In DNA form, the CDR3 reads TGCGCCAGCAGCTTGGAGGGGGCCACTGAAGCTTTCTTT. The variable domain in full, with the rest retrieved from reference TRBV5-1 and TRBJ1-1, is KAGVTQTPRYLIKTRGQQVTLSCSPISGHRSVSWYQQTPGQGLQFLFEYFSETQRNKGNFPGRFSGRQFSNSRSEMNVSTLELGDSALYLCASSLEGATEAFFGQGTRLTVV.

The rearrangement uses TRBV28 and TRBJ2-2; D possibly corresponds to TRBD2 (6 bases). The CDR3 contains 16 residues. V was trimmed by 6 bases and J by 6 bases, leaving 20 bases between them. Per the germline V gene, CDR1 is MDHEN and CDR2 is SYDVKM. The CDR3 DNA is TGTGCCAGCAGCTCCATCGGGAGAGGTAATCCCGGGGAGCTGTTTTTT. This encodes CASSSIGRGNPGELFF.

The gene calls are TRBV10-1 and TRBJ2-7; 10 bases are a match to TRBD2. CDR1 is WNHNN and CDR2 is SYGVQD in the germline V gene (reference sequence). The CDR3 runs 15 residues. V lost 3 bases, J lost 2 bases, and 4 bases stayed unmatched. CDR3 sequence (DNA): TGCGCCAGCAGTGATTCTAGCGGGGGTCCCTACGAGCAGTACTTC. Encoded protein: CASSDSSGGPYEQYF.

The chain employs TRBV28 and TRBJ1-2; D not certain. Germline CDR1 reads MDHEN; CDR2 reads SYDVKM. Trimming took off 1 base at V and 5 bases at J, with 14 bases between the two ends. The CDR3 is 15 residues long. Here the CDR3 DNA reads TGTGCCAGCAGTTTATTGGTCTCAGAGGAATATGGCTACACCTTC. It is translated as CASSLLVSEEYGYTF.

V and J are TRBV18 and TRBJ1-6, with D unresolved. Germline V CDR1 and CDR2: KGHSH, LQKENI. The CDR3 spans 14 residues. V lost 6 bases to trimming and J lost 5 bases, with 11 bases between them. In DNA form, the CDR3 reads TGTGCCAGCTCCGGGGAAATCGATAATTCACCCCTCCACTTT. This encodes CASSGEIDNSPLHF.

For the CDR3, the DNA is TGTGCCAGCAGCGTAGTATGGGAGCTGTTTTTT. Amino acids: CASSVVWELFF. This chain connects TRBV9 to TRBJ2-2, with unresolved D. This CDR3 has 11 amino acids. With 0 bases removed from V and 9 bases from J, the gap between germline ends came to 3 bases. Germline V gene sequence: CDR1 SGDLS, CDR2 YYNGEE.

The V gene is TRBV6-4, the J gene TRBJ2-3; D is possibly TRBD1 (5 bases). The CDR3 sequence is 15 residues long. V was cut by 4 bases and J by 0 bases, with 11 bases left in between. The germline V gene encodes CDR1 MRHNA and CDR2 SNTAGT. The CDR3 here is CASSVQGASTDTQYF. CDR3 DNA: TGTGCCAGCAGTGTCCAGGGTGCCAGCACAGATACGCAGTATTTT.

This sequence joins TRBV9 and TRBJ1-3; the D is unclear. CDR1 and CDR2 from the germline V gene are SGDLS and YYNGEE. The CDR3 runs to 15 residues. Trimming cost V 0 bases and J 1 base, with 8 bases left between them. CDR3 nucleotides: TGTGCCAGCAGCGTAGGGCAGACTTCTGGAAACACCATATATTTT. Its protein product is CASSVGQTSGNTIYF.

V and J are TRBV12-3 or TRBV12-4 and TRBJ2-1; D not certain. There are 11 residues in the CDR3. V was pared by 5 bases and J by 7 bases, with 6 bases between. CDR3 DNA sequence: TGTGCCAGCAGTCCGGGTAATGAGCAGTTCTTC. It specifies CASSPGNEQFF.

V gene TRBV9 combines with J gene TRBJ1-2; no clear D gene. Trimming removed 4 bases at V and 4 bases at J, with 20 bases between. This CDR3 is built from 16 residues. Germline CDR1 SGDLS, CDR2 YYNGEE. CDR3 protein: CASSSGFALPTYGYTF. CDR3 coding DNA: TGTGCCAGCAGCTCGGGGTTCGCCCTCCCCACCTATGGCTACACCTTC.

This chain joins TRBV27 and TRBJ1-1; D may be TRBD1 (6 bases). The germline V and J ends were trimmed by 0 bases and 7 bases, with 21 bases remaining between them. This CDR3 region has 17 residues. CDR1 and CDR2 from the germline V gene are MNHEY and SMNVEV (reference sequence). CDR3 in DNA: TGTGCCAGCAGTTTATCATCCAAATCGTGGGGGCCTCTTGAAGCTTTCTTT. It is translated as CASSLSSKSWGPLEAFF.

This chain uses TRBV28 with TRBJ2-1; maybe TRBD2 (7 bases). Germline values: CDR1 MDHEN, CDR2 SYDVKM. The V end lost 6 bases, the J end lost 9 bases, and 21 bases lay between the germline ends. The CDR3 has 15 residues. CDR3 region: CASSLAGAGGGEQFF. Written as DNA, the CDR3 is TGTGCCAGCAGCTTGGCGGGGGCCGGGGGAGGTGAGCAGTTCTTC.

The CDR3 here is CASSYSGQGGETQYF. The DNA of the CDR3 is TGTGCCAGCAGTTACTCCGGTCAGGGTGGAGAGACCCAGTACTTC. The gene calls are TRBV6-5 and TRBJ2-5; maybe TRBD1 (5 bases). V was shortened by 0 bases and J by 4 bases, with 12 bases between the two germline ends. The CDR3 is 15 amino acids. Looked up from germline, CDR1 is MNHEY and CDR2 is SVGAGI.

This clone was seen once. The chain couples TRBV9 to TRBJ1-5; the match to TRBD1 covers 8 bases. The V gene's germline CDR1 is SGDLS and CDR2 YYNGEE. This CDR3 contains 19 residues. Germline trimming cut 4 bases from V and 7 bases from J; bases unmatched to any gene: 22. CDR3 nucleotide sequence: TGTGCCAGCAGCTTACTTCCGGGACAGGCCACCGAGGGGTGGCAGCCCCAGCATTTT. Amino acids: CASSLLPGQATEGWQPQHF. Complete variable domain (other parts from reference TRBV9 and TRBJ1-5): DSGVTQTPKHLITATGQRVTLRCSPRSGDLSVYWYQQSLDQGLQFLIQYYNGEERAKGNILERFSAQQFPDLHSELNLSSLELGDSALYFCASSLLPGQATEGWQPQHFGDGTRLSIL.

In this sample, this clone turned up once. J is TRBJ2-1 and V is TRBV6-2 or TRBV6-3; 7 bases agree with TRBD2. The CDR3 is 12 residues long. CDR1 MNHEY and CDR2 SVGEGT come from the germline V gene. J was trimmed by 10 bases and V by 4 bases; bases with no gene match: 4. CDR3 amino acids: CASSFSGLEQFF. The DNA for the CDR3 is TGTGCCAGCAGTTTTAGCGGGCTCGAGCAGTTCTTC.

The V and J genes are TRBV15 and TRBJ2-5; a possible D gene is TRBD2 (7 bases). Trimming cost V 1 base and J 4 bases, with 10 bases left between them. This CDR3 region has 14 residues. Germline CDR1 LNHNV, CDR2 YYDKDF (reference sequence). CDR3 in amino acids: CATSRGGGAETQYF. Written as DNA, the CDR3 is TGTGCCACCAGCAGAGGAGGGGGGGCAGAGACCCAGTACTTC.